This is a list of T cell receptor beta chains from one sample in a study of metastatic and nonmetastatic thyroid tumors. TCRdb re-called the PCR reads with MiXCR. The sample has roughly 59,000 clones, roughly 16% seen once. Sequences were obtained from blood. These receptors were taken from a male donor with papillary thyroid cancer or a benign thyroid nodule (not recorded which). Some clones in this sample may be carry-over from other donors' samples. Each CDR3 is given with its conserved first and last residue. A D gene is named only where the DNA matches it firmly. Where a row states a size, it is once, few, many or the class of an expanded clone; other rows omit it.

many,TRBJ2-1,TRBV15,TRBD2,TGTGCCACCAGCAGGGGGACTAGTCAAAATGAGCAGTTCTTC,CATSRGTSQNEQFF
many,TRBJ1-2,TRBV20-1,NA,TGCAGTGCTAGAACCGGAGGGATAGGCTACACCTTC,CSARTGGIGYTF
many,TRBJ1-6,TRBV12-3/TRBV12-4,NA,TGTGCCAGCAGTTTTGGGATTGGACTAGGGGATTCACCCCTCCACTTT,CASSFGIGLGDSPLHF
few,TRBJ2-3,TRBV12-3/TRBV12-4,NA,TGTGCCAGCAGTGAAGGGACAATTGATGCGCAGTATTTT,CASSEGTIDAQYF
many,TRBJ2-5,TRBV20-1,NA,TGCAGTGCTATTAGGGACCTCCAAGAGACCCAGTACTTC,CSAIRDLQETQYF
many,TRBJ2-1,TRBV11-2,TRBD1,TGTGCCAGCAGCTTAGGGGCCGGCGAGCCACAGGGGGTCAATGAGCAGTTCTTC,CASSLGAGEPQGVNEQFF
many,TRBJ1-2,TRBV4-1,NA,TGCGCCAGCAGCCAATGGGAGGCTCCCTATGGCTACACCTTC,CASSQWEAPYGYTF
many,TRBJ1-5,TRBV20-1,NA,TGCAGTGCAAAGGGGCAGTCAAACAATCAGCCCCAGCATTTT,CSAKGQSNNQPQHF
many,TRBJ2-5,TRBV12-3/TRBV12-4,NA,TGTGCCAGCAGCTCTTATGTTGGGGTGACCCAGTACTTC,CASSSYVGVTQYF
NA,TRBJ1-4,TRBV7-3,TRBD1,TGTGCCAGCAGCCCCAAACTCGTGCAGGGGGCGTGCGAAAAACTGTTTTTT,CASSPKLVQGACEKLFF
many,TRBJ2-5,TRBV10-3,TRBD1,TGTGCCATCAGGGAGGGACAGGGTAACCAAGAGACCCAGTACTTC,CAIREGQGNQETQYF
many,TRBJ2-3,TRBV11-3,NA,TGTGCCAGCAGCTCGGGGAGCACAGATACGCAGTATTTT,CASSSGSTDTQYF
NA,TRBJ2-6,TRBV5-1,TRBD1,TGCGCCAGCAGCTTGGTGGGACAGGGGGCGGGTGGTGCCAACGTCCTGACTTTC,CASSLVGQGAGGANVLTF
many,TRBJ1-1,TRBV27,NA,TGTGCCAGCAGTTCGTGGGGCGGGAACACTGAAGCTTTCTTT,CASSSWGGNTEAFF
many,TRBJ1-2,TRBV5-1,TRBD1,TGCGCCAGCAGACGGACAGGGGGGAACTATGGCTACACCTTC,CASRRTGGNYGYTF
many,TRBJ1-1,TRBV27,TRBD1,TGTGCCAGCAGCAAACAGACAGGGCCCCTGAACACTGAAGCTTTCTTT,CASSKQTGPLNTEAFF
many,TRBJ2-7,TRBV2,TRBD2,TGTGCCAGCAGTCCCGGGGGGGGGTCCTACGAGCAGTACTTC,CASSPGGGSYEQYF
NA,TRBJ2-5,TRBV10-3,NA,TGTGCCATCAGTGCGGGGCGCCTCCAAGAGACCCAGTACTTC,CAISAGRLQETQYF
many,TRBJ1-1,TRBV6-2/TRBV6-3,TRBD1,TGTGCCAGCAGTTACCCTCCGGGACAGGGTTTGACTGAAGCTTTCTTT,CASSYPPGQGLTEAFF
once,TRBJ2-7,TRBV20-1,NA,TGCAGTGCTATCCTGACAACATGGACCTATGGACAGCAGTACTTC,CSAILTTWTYGQQYF
many,TRBJ2-7,TRBV7-8,NA,TGTGCCAGCAGCTTAGCGGCCTACGAGCAGTACTTC,CASSLAAYEQYF
many,TRBJ1-1,TRBV12-3/TRBV12-4,NA,TGTGCCAGCACTATCAACCCAACCGGACAGACTGAAGCTTTCTTT,CASTINPTGQTEAFF
many,TRBJ1-5,TRBV5-6,TRBD1,TGTGCCAGCAGCCCAGGGACAGGTAATCAGCCCCAGCATTTT,CASSPGTGNQPQHF
NA,TRBJ1-5,TRBV12-3/TRBV12-4,NA,TGTGCCAGCACCGCGGGGTGTGGGTATCAGCCCCAGCATTTT,CASTAGCGYQPQHF
many,TRBJ1-3,TRBV29-1,NA,TGCAGCGTTGAAGATTGGGACTCTGGAAACACCATATATTTT,CSVEDWDSGNTIYF
many,TRBJ1-1,TRBV2,NA,TGTGCCAGCAGGCCTAGGACGGTGGGGAACACTGAAGCTTTCTTT,CASRPRTVGNTEAFF
many,TRBJ1-6,TRBV19,NA,TGTGCCAGTAGCAACCCGGGGACAAATCCACCCCTCCACTTT,CASSNPGTNPPLHF
many,TRBJ2-3,TRBV9,NA,TGTGCCAGCAGCGACGGTGGGGGTAGCACAGATACGCAGTATTTT,CASSDGGGSTDTQYF
NA,TRBJ2-1,TRBV5-8,TRBD1,TGTGCTATCACCTATAGACAGGGAAATGAGCAGTTCTTC,CAITYRQGNEQFF
few,TRBJ2-2,TRBV6-2/TRBV6-3,NA,TGTGCCAGCAGCCTAGTGCAGGGTCGGACTTACACCTGGGAGCTGTTTTTT,CASSLVQGRTYTWELFF
many,TRBJ1-5,TRBV20-1,NA,TGCAGTGCTTCCGAAGGGGGAGAGGGTCAGCCCCAGCATTTT,CSASEGGEGQPQHF
many,TRBJ1-3,TRBV28,TRBD1,TGTGCCAGCAGTTCCTTAACAGGGGGGGTCTCTGGAAACACCATATATTTT,CASSSLTGGVSGNTIYF
few,TRBJ2-7,TRBV28,NA,TGTGCCAGCAGTTACCGGGACCGGGAGCAGTACTTC,CASSYRDREQYF